These 6 T cell receptor beta chains were sequenced from one sample in a study of CD8+CD57+ T cells in acquired aplastic anemia. Genomic DNA constituted the template upon which TCR beta VDJ and CDR3 profiling was performed. One entry per CDR3 protein results from TCRdb running MiXCR on the reads. Of around 500,000 distinct CDR3 sequences listed, around 30% are singletons. By flow cytometry, patients selected for sequencing had shown an expansion of CD8+CD57+ cells. The sequencing sample was made of sorted CD4+, CD8+, or CD8+CD57+ T cells (not recorded which) from PBMCs. These receptors all come from a human donor with aplastic anemia.

This clonotype was seen many times. The chain couples TRBV7-8 to TRBJ1-1; D ambiguous. Trimming pared 7 bases from V and 5 bases from J, leaving 17 bases between. The CDR3 runs to 14 residues. CDR1 SGHVS and CDR2 FQNEAQ come from the germline V gene. CDR3 DNA: TGTGCCAGCACCAAATGGGCCCAAGGGACTGAAGCTTTCTTT. It specifies CASTKWAQGTEAFF.

There are many counts of this clonotype. This chain links TRBV19 with TRBJ1-2; tentatively, D is TRBD1 (5 bases). CDR1 is LNHDA, CDR2 SQIVND, per germline (reference sequence). Deletions cut 6 bases from V and 6 bases from J, with 17 bases between. The CDR3 is 14 residues long. CDR3: CASRQLRDLHGYTF. CDR3 nucleotide sequence: TGTGCCAGTAGGCAGTTAAGGGACCTCCATGGCTACACCTTC. The variable domain in full, completed from reference TRBV19 and TRBJ1-2, reads DGGITQSPKYLFRKEGQNVTLSCEQNLNHDAMYWYRQDPGQGLRLIYYSQIVNDFQKGDIAEGYSVSREKKESFPLTVTSAQKNPTAFYLCASRQLRDLHGYTFGSGTRLTVV.

This clonotype was found many times. The V call is TRBV10-3, the J call TRBJ1-2; D is unresolved. Germline CDR1 is ENHRY and CDR2 is SYGVKD. This CDR3 is built from 13 residues. V shed 4 bases and J shed 8 bases, with 14 bases lying between them. The DNA for the CDR3 is TGTGCCATCAGTGGAACACAGAAGTCGGGCTACACCTTC. Protein product: CAISGTQKSGYTF.

The J gene is TRBJ2-2, the V gene TRBV11-1; TRBD1 matches 7 bases. Per germline, CDR1 SGHAT and CDR2 FQDESV (reference sequence). The CDR3 runs to 16 residues. With V trimmed by 5 bases and J by 5 bases, 11 bases remained unmatched. CDR3: CASSLSWTGVTGELFF. The CDR3 DNA reads TGTGCCAGCAGCCTTAGTTGGACAGGTGTAACCGGGGAGCTGTTTTTT.

CDR3 nucleotide sequence: TGCGCCAGCAGCTTGGCCGGGGCCATGAACACTGAAGCTTTCTTT. Translation gives CASSLAGAMNTEAFF. The rearrangement links TRBV5-1 to TRBJ1-1; D possibly corresponds to TRBD1 (5 bases). Trimming removed 0 bases at V and 0 bases at J, with 9 bases between. Germline CDR1 and CDR2: SGHRS and YFSETQ. This CDR3 is 15 amino acids long.

This chain joins TRBV4-2 and TRBJ2-1; D remains ambiguous. Trimming took off 0 bases at V and 7 bases at J, with 10 bases between the two ends. This CDR3 has 14 residues. CDR1 LGHNA and CDR2 YNFKEQ come from the germline V gene. Here the CDR3 DNA reads TGTGCCAGCAGCCAAGACGCCCCCGTAAATGAGCAGTTCTTC. It encodes CASSQDAPVNEQFF.